This T cell receptor (beta chain) was found in a study of blood T cell repertoires in COVID-19. This clone was observed once. Original processing methods: Estimation of nucleated cell counts was performed using reference gene primer amplification. The table came from immunoSEQ multiplex PCR; TCRdb's copy has only in-frame clones and leaves some out. Clonal size and the V and J genes are those of that table, whereas D and trimming came from the DNA. The profile shows about 110,000 clones, 76% of them singletons. Seattle researchers signed up patients amid active infection and tracked them longitudinally. The sample was peripheral blood. This clonotype was obtained from a man aged 80 or over with COVID-19, enrolled during active disease.

The CDR3 loop is CSGREDGEQFF. The CDR3 nucleotides read TGCAGTGGGCGGGAGGATGGTGAGCAGTTCTTC. The gene calls are TRBV20-1 and TRBJ2-1, with TRBD2 matching 8 bases. V was pared by 7 bases and J by 9 bases, with 5 bases of the junction left unmatched. Germline CDR1 reads DFQATT; CDR2 reads SNEGSKA (reference sequence). The CDR3 covers 11 residues.